Following are 21 T cell receptor beta chains from one sample sequenced in a study of T cell changes during pregnancy in multiple sclerosis. Clones were sequenced by immunoSEQ multiplex PCR, and TCRdb holds only the in-frame ones, with some missing. The sample includes 50,000 to 75,000 clones, roughly 89% of them seen just once. The sample was peripheral blood, taken after pregnancy. These receptor sequences come from a female donor in good health, enrolled as a control in a pregnancy study.

The gene calls are TRBV11-3 and TRBJ2-7; TRBD1 matches 10 bases. CDR1 is SGHNT, CDR2 YENEEA, per germline. The V and J ends lost 5 bases and 5 bases, in that order; junction bases with no gene match: 6. The CDR3 length is 14 residues. The CDR3 loop is CASSPRDRGNEQYF. The CDR3 DNA reads TGTGCCAGCAGCCCTCGGGACAGGGGCAACGAGCAGTACTTC.

This clone appeared a few times. The rearrangement links TRBV30 to TRBJ1-6, with 7 bases aligning to TRBD1. J gave up 7 bases and V 2 bases, and 2 bases lay outside the gene matches. Germline V gene sequence: CDR1 GTSNPN, CDR2 SVGIG (reference sequence). The CDR3 length is 13 residues. In DNA, the CDR3 is TGTGCCTGGAGTACACAGGGGAATTCACCCCTCCACTTT. Translation gives CAWSTQGNSPLHF.

This chain uses TRBV6-4 with TRBJ2-2, with D perhaps TRBD2 (7 bases). Germline lookup yields CDR1 MRHNA and CDR2 SNTAGT. This CDR3 spans 15 amino acids. V lost 3 bases and J lost 3, with 11 bases in between. The CDR3 region is CASSEGGLDTGELFF. The CDR3 DNA sequence: TGTGCCAGCAGTGAGGGGGGGCTTGACACCGGGGAGCTGTTTTTT.

This chain connects TRBV29-1 to TRBJ2-2; 7 positions match TRBD2. Trimming removed 5 bases from V and 6 bases from J; junction bases left unmatched: 6. The germline CDR1 and CDR2 sequences are SQVTM and ANQGSEA. This CDR3 has 13 amino acids. The CDR3 loop is CSVRSAGAGELFF. CDR3 nucleotide sequence: TGCAGCGTTCGATCCGCGGGGGCCGGGGAGCTGTTTTTT.

This chain links TRBV6-5 with TRBJ2-3; 8 bases line up with TRBD1. Germline values: CDR1 MNHEY, CDR2 SVGAGI. Trimming removed 7 bases from V and 5 bases from J; junction bases left unmatched: 8. The CDR3 totals 14 residues. Here the CDR3 reads CASKRTGTRDTQYF. In DNA form, the CDR3 reads TGTGCCAGCAAAAGGACAGGGACAAGAGATACGCAGTATTTT.

The chain carries TRBV13 and TRBJ1-2, with D possibly being TRBD1 (5 bases). The CDR3 runs 13 residues. Germline CDR1 reads PRHDT; CDR2 reads FYEKMQ (reference sequence). With 4 bases removed from V and 7 bases from J, the gap between germline ends came to 13 bases. In DNA form, the CDR3 reads TGTGCCAGCAGCTCCCGTGGGGGGAGTGGCTACACCTTC. This sequence encodes CASSSRGGSGYTF.

The chain is built from TRBV7-8 and TRBJ1-5, with 8 bases lining up with TRBD1. Germline V gene lookup returns CDR1 SGHVS and CDR2 FQNEAQ. Losses at the gene ends were 5 bases for V and 1 base for J; bases not matched to a gene: 4. CDR3 length: 15 residues. The CDR3 loop is CASSPGQGSNQPQHF. In DNA form, the CDR3 reads TGTGCCAGCAGCCCAGGACAGGGAAGCAATCAGCCCCAGCATTTT.

The J gene is TRBJ2-2, the V gene TRBV9; TRBD1 is a possible D gene (5 bases). The CDR3 loop spans 14 amino acids. Germline V gene sequence: CDR1 SGDLS, CDR2 YYNGEE. Trimming took off 2 bases at V and 6 bases at J, with 11 bases between the two ends. Written as DNA, the CDR3 is TGTGCCAGCAGCGTTCAGGGCGTCGCCGGGGAGCTGTTTTTT. It translates to CASSVQGVAGELFF.

The chain carries TRBV11-1 and TRBJ1-1; no firm D call. The CDR3 covers 13 residues. V was shortened by 3 bases and J by 8 bases, with 13 bases between the two germline ends. The germline gives CDR1 SGHAT, CDR2 FQDESV (reference sequence). The CDR3 DNA is TGTGCCAGCAGCTTCGAAAGAGGCCTGGAAGCTTTCTTT. Amino acids: CASSFERGLEAFF.

CDR3 protein: CAWSIGYEQFF. In DNA, the CDR3 is TGTGCCTGGAGTATTGGCTATGAGCAGTTCTTC. The chain links TRBV30 to TRBJ2-1; the D is unclear. V lost 2 bases and J 8 bases, leaving 7 bases between the germline ends. The CDR3 has 11 residues. Germline CDR1 reads GTSNPN; CDR2 reads SVGIG (reference sequence).

The J gene is TRBJ1-1, the V gene TRBV6-5; D is perhaps TRBD1 (6 bases). Looked up from germline, CDR1 is MNHEY and CDR2 is SVGAGI. This CDR3 contains 12 residues. The V end lost 6 bases, the J end lost 10 bases, and 15 bases lay between the germline ends. CDR3 sequence reads: CASSSNRATAFF. CDR3 nucleotides: TGTGCCAGCAGCTCTAACAGGGCCACAGCTTTCTTT.

This chain joins TRBV11-2 and TRBJ1-4; 9 positions match TRBD1. Germline V CDR1 and CDR2: SGHAT, FQNNGV. The CDR3 loop spans 14 amino acids. V lost 1 base to trimming and J lost 10 bases; unmatched junction nucleotides: 4. The DNA of the CDR3 is TGTGCCAGCAGCTTAGTACAGGGGGCGGGAAAACTGTTTTTT. Its translation is CASSLVQGAGKLFF.

V gene TRBV23-1 combines with J gene TRBJ1-5; tentatively, D is TRBD1 (6 bases). TRBV23-1 is an open reading frame whose function is uncertain. This CDR3 contains 19 residues. V was trimmed by 7 bases and J by 2 bases, leaving 27 bases between them. The CDR3 spells CASNPPRTDGKRGNQPQHF. CDR3 DNA: TGCGCCAGCAATCCTCCTAGGACAGACGGCAAACGTGGCAATCAGCCCCAGCATTTT.

The rearrangement links TRBV27 to TRBJ1-5; D not certain. This CDR3 comprises 15 residues. Germline CDR1 reads MNHEY; CDR2 reads SMNVEV (reference sequence). Deletions cut 2 bases from V and 1 base from J, with 9 bases between. The CDR3 here is CASSLASGSNQPQHF. The CDR3 DNA reads as TGTGCCAGCAGTTTAGCTTCAGGAAGCAATCAGCCCCAGCATTTT.

This chain joins TRBV27 and TRBJ2-7, with 7 nucleotides matching TRBD2. The CDR3 runs 12 residues. V lost 8 bases, J lost 3 bases, and 4 bases stayed unmatched. Germline V gene data show CDR1 as MNHEY and CDR2 as SMNVEV (reference sequence). CDR3 sequence reads: CASGGGDYEQYF. The CDR3 nucleotides are TGTGCCAGCGGGGGAGGGGACTACGAGCAGTACTTC.

The genes are TRBV19 and TRBJ1-5; 7 bases fit TRBD1. V shed 4 bases and J 5 bases; nucleotides not matched to a gene: 14. The length of the CDR3 is 17 residues. Per the germline V gene, CDR1 is LNHDA and CDR2 is SQIVND (reference sequence). This CDR3 reads CASSNEGRGLSHQPQHF. Written as DNA, the CDR3 is TGTGCCAGTAGTAATGAGGGCAGGGGGTTGTCACATCAGCCCCAGCATTTT.

V usage is TRBV19 and J usage is TRBJ2-2; perhaps TRBD2 as D (6 bases). V lost 9 bases to trimming and J lost 3 bases, with 17 bases between them. Germline V CDR1 and CDR2: LNHDA, SQIVND (reference sequence). This CDR3 region has 15 residues. The CDR3 here is CASVWGGVDTGELFF. As DNA, the CDR3 is TGTGCCAGCGTGTGGGGAGGCGTAGACACCGGGGAGCTGTTTTTT.

The J gene is TRBJ1-1, the V gene TRBV7-2, with a tentative D call TRBD1 (5 bases). V lost 5 bases to trimming and J lost 1 base, with 11 bases between them. The germline V gene encodes CDR1 SGHTA and CDR2 FQGNSA. This CDR3 contains 14 residues. CDR3: CASSPDTKNTEAFF. The CDR3, as DNA: TGTGCCAGCAGCCCGGACACGAAGAACACTGAAGCTTTCTTT.

This chain connects TRBV29-1 to TRBJ2-7; TRBD2 aligns across 10 bases. In germline, CDR1 is SQVTM, CDR2 ANQGSEA. V trimming: 4 bases; J trimming: 5 bases; junction bases outside the gene matches: 2. The CDR3 has 12 amino acids. Written as DNA, the CDR3 is TGCAGCGTTGCTACTAGCGGGGACGAGCAGTACTTC. Its translation: CSVATSGDEQYF.

J is TRBJ2-1 and V is TRBV27; 9 nucleotides match TRBD1. There are 15 residues in the CDR3. The germline gives CDR1 MNHEY, CDR2 SMNVEV (reference sequence). The V gene end was trimmed by 3 bases and the J gene end by 7 bases; junction bases not matched to a gene: 7. CDR3 region: CASSFYRDRVNEQFF. The CDR3 bases are TGTGCCAGCAGTTTTTACCGGGACAGGGTGAATGAGCAGTTCTTC.

The J gene is TRBJ1-4, the V gene TRBV5-1; TRBD1 might be the D (6 bases). The CDR3 covers 15 residues. V was clipped by 0 bases and J by 7 bases, with 13 bases between them. Per germline, CDR1 SGHRS and CDR2 YFSETQ. The CDR3 coding sequence is TGCGCCAGCAGCTTGGCACAGGGTCGTGCTGAAAAACTGTTTTTT. As protein: CASSLAQGRAEKLFF.